The sequence of this T cell receptor (beta chain) was determined in a study of human T cells and chemical hapten exposure. Study-wide context: All through the roughly 25-week study, the scalp of each patient received diphenylcyclopropenone doses weekly. Study-level points and caveats: Patch test score was positively correlated with the counts of TCRs that had expanded at PT1.

As for time point: patch test 2, 6 weeks after DPC sensitization. Treatment specified: therapeutic diphenylcyclopropenone sensitization with weekly scalp DPC. The CDR3 extends over 24 amino acids. In the case of this clonotype: The target antigen is unknown.

In TCRdb, the RACE reads were re-called with MiXCR into one record per CDR3 protein. The table shows fewer than 85,000 distinct CDR3 sequences, with around a tenth occurring only once. The chain has TRBV21-1 and TRBJ2-5; whether TRBD2, the table's D call, matches the DNA was not checked. TRBV21-1 is a listed pseudogene. The TCR originated in a man between 18 and 35 years old with alopecia areata. Some clones in this sample may be carry-over from other donors' samples. Source: whole blood, taken in connection with sensitization to the hapten diphenylcyclopropenone (DPC). The CDR3 loop is CASSKVRVWGLAGGPAPYQETQYF. As DNA, the CDR3 is TGTGCCAGCAGCAAAGTCCGGGTTTGGGGACTAGCGGGGGGGCCGGCCCCGTACCAAGAGACCCAGTACTTC.